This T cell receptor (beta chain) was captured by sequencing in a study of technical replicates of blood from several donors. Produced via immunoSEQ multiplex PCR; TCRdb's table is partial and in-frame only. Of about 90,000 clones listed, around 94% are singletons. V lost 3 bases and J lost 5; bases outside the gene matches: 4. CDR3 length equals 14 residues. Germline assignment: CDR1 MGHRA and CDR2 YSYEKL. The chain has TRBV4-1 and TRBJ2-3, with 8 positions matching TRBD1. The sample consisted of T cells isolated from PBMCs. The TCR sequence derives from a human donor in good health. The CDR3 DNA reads TGCGCCAGCAGCCAGAGGACAGGGCGAGATACGCAGTATTTT. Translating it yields CASSQRTGRDTQYF.